Following are 9 T cell receptor beta chains from one sample sequenced in a study of blood T cell repertoires in COVID-19. Profiling relied on immunoSEQ multiplex PCR, and the TCRdb table lists in-frame clones only, not all of them. The sample records more than 25,000 clones, 83% being singletons. Sequenced input: peripheral blood. All receptors derive from a human donor in a cohort sampled during active COVID-19.

The chain joins TRBV2 to TRBJ1-2; TRBD1 might be the D (6 bases). Trimming pared 1 base from V and 3 bases from J, leaving 15 bases between. The germline V gene has CDR1 SNHLY and CDR2 FYNNEI. The CDR3 sequence is 16 residues long. CDR3 bases: TGTGCCAGCAGTGAAGAGGGGGTCACAGGTGACTATGGCTACACCTTC. This encodes CASSEEGVTGDYGYTF.

This clone was seen just once. The chain has TRBV12-5 and TRBJ2-3; 8 bases agree with TRBD2. Germline V CDR1 and CDR2: LGHNT, FRNRAP. The CDR3 has 17 amino acids. Germline trimming cut 1 base from V and 4 bases from J; bases unmatched to any gene: 10. In nucleotides, the CDR3 is TGTGCTAGTGGTTTGGACCCAGCGGGGGTTCTCCCAGATACGCAGTATTTT. Amino acid sequence: CASGLDPAGVLPDTQYF.

This chain joins TRBV27 and TRBJ2-1; 13 bases align to TRBD2. Trimming cost V 10 bases and J 9 bases; bases outside gene matches: 9. This CDR3 is built from 14 residues. From germline, CDR1 is MNHEY and CDR2 SMNVEV (reference sequence). CDR3 amino acids: CATKLAGGPSEQFF. Written as DNA, the CDR3 is TGTGCCACCAAACTAGCGGGGGGGCCCAGTGAGCAGTTCTTC.

V and J are TRBV6-6 and TRBJ1-6, with D unclear. V shed 2 bases and J shed 3 bases, with 8 bases lying between them. The CDR3 consists of 15 residues. Germline loops: CDR1 MNHNY, CDR2 SVGAGI (reference sequence). This CDR3 is CASSYPEDYNSPLHF. CDR3 sequence (DNA): TGTGCCAGCAGTTACCCGGAGGACTATAATTCACCCCTCCACTTT.

The genes are TRBV4-1 and TRBJ1-4, with 7 bases that match TRBD1. Germline CDR1 and CDR2: MGHRA and YSYEKL. V was clipped by 3 bases and J by 4 bases; unmatched bases: 5. This CDR3 spans 15 amino acids. DNA of the CDR3: TGCGCCAGCAGCCAGACAGGGTCCTATAATGAAAAACTGTTTTTT. Protein: CASSQTGSYNEKLFF.

This chain joins TRBV10-2 and TRBJ2-2, with a weak D call TRBD1 (6 bases). This CDR3 is built from 15 residues. CDR1 is WSHSY, CDR2 SAAADI, per germline. Trimming shortened V by 8 bases and J by 0 bases, and 13 bases separated the two germline ends. The CDR3 loop is CASSYGTTNTGELFF. The DNA of the CDR3 is TGCGCCAGCTCGTATGGGACAACGAACACCGGGGAGCTGTTTTTT.

V gene TRBV15 combines with J gene TRBJ2-7, with 9 bases fitting TRBD1. Germline V gives CDR1 LNHNV, CDR2 YYDKDF (reference sequence). The CDR3 is made up of 14 amino acids. The V and J ends lost 3 bases and 2 bases, in that order; junction bases with no gene match: 2. CDR3 DNA: TGTGCCACCAGCAGGGACAGGGGCCCCTACGAGCAGTACTTC. Protein sequence: CATSRDRGPYEQYF.

V usage is TRBV7-9 and J usage is TRBJ2-7; weak D call: TRBD2 (7 bases). Trimming took off 5 bases at V and 2 bases at J, with 16 bases between the two ends. Per the germline V gene, CDR1 is SEHNR and CDR2 is FQNEAQ (reference sequence). The CDR3 is made up of 15 amino acids. CDR3 sequence (DNA): TGTGCCAGCAGCAAACCGGGGGGCTTGACCTACGAGCAGTACTTC. This encodes CASSKPGGLTYEQYF.

The chain is built from TRBV19 and TRBJ1-5; 7 nucleotides match TRBD1. V dropped 5 bases and J dropped 2; count of bases not matched to a gene: 6. CDR3 size: 15 residues. Germline V gives CDR1 LNHDA, CDR2 SQIVND (reference sequence). CDR3 loop: CASSPGQKGNQPQHF. The DNA of the CDR3 is TGTGCCAGTAGTCCGGGACAGAAGGGCAATCAGCCCCAGCATTTT.